These 8 T cell receptor beta chains were sequenced from one sample in a study of CD8+ T cells in alopecia areata. Extracted RNA was reverse transcribed into cDNA, the sequencing template. TCRdb's copy holds only in-frame clones and misses some; the assay was immunoSEQ multiplex PCR. In the table there are around 50,000 clones, around 96% of which are singletons. This sample comprised CD8+ T cells sorted from blood, obtained at week 0. Receptor source: a human donor with alopecia areata.

This sequence joins TRBV5-6 and TRBJ2-3, with D possibly matching TRBD1 (5 bases). The CDR3 is made up of 14 amino acids. V lost 4 bases and J 11 bases, leaving 20 bases between the germline ends. CDR1 and CDR2 (germline): SGHDT, YYEEEE. The CDR3 sequence is CASSLRPDDSMQYF. The DNA for the CDR3 is TGTGCCAGCAGCCTCCGACCCGATGACAGTATGCAGTATTTT.

This rearrangement joins TRBV19 to TRBJ2-1; D is uncertain. V lost 5 bases and J lost 6, with 8 bases in between. CDR3 length: 12 residues. Germline-derived CDR1 and CDR2 are LNHDA and SQIVND (reference sequence). The CDR3: CASSRVGNEQFF. In DNA form, the CDR3 reads TGTGCCAGTAGTCGGGTGGGCAATGAGCAGTTCTTC.

DNA for the CDR3: TGCGCCAGCAGCCAAACGCTCGGATACCAAGAGACCCAGTACTTC. Translated, it gives CASSQTLGYQETQYF. The chain links TRBV4-1 to TRBJ2-5; D unclear. CDR1 MGHRA and CDR2 YSYEKL come from the germline V gene. The length of the CDR3 is 15 residues. V was cut by 2 bases and J by 0 bases, with 10 bases left in between.

This rearrangement joins TRBV6-5 to TRBJ2-5; 9 bases fit TRBD1. This CDR3 contains 15 residues. In germline, CDR1 is MNHEY, CDR2 SVGAGI. J lost 5 bases, V lost 2 bases, and 6 bases had no gene match. The CDR3: CASSYLDRGHETQYF. The DNA for the CDR3 is TGTGCCAGCAGTTACCTGGACAGGGGTCATGAGACCCAGTACTTC.

The rearrangement uses TRBV7-9 and TRBJ2-3; 7 bases align to TRBD1. Per the germline V gene, CDR1 is SEHNR and CDR2 is FQNEAQ (reference sequence). The CDR3 sequence is 15 residues long. V shed 4 bases and J 2 bases; nucleotides not matched to a gene: 6. CDR3: CASSSGQPLTDTQYF. DNA of the CDR3: TGTGCCAGCAGCTCGGGACAGCCGCTCACAGATACGCAGTATTTT.

The chain joins TRBV4-1 to TRBJ2-3; 10 bases are shared with TRBD1. The CDR3 length is 17 residues. Losses at the gene ends were 4 bases for V and 4 bases for J; bases not matched to a gene: 11. Germline CDR1 reads MGHRA; CDR2 reads YSYEKL. The DNA for the CDR3 is TGCGCCAGCAGCCGTAGACAGGGGGCGGGGGCCCCAGATACGCAGTATTTT. This translates into CASSRRQGAGAPDTQYF.

The chain combines TRBV25-1 with TRBJ2-1, with a possible D match to TRBD2 (5 bases). Germline CDR1 is MGHDK and CDR2 is SYGVNS. The CDR3 is 12 amino acids. The V gene lost 1 base and the J gene lost 11 bases, with 9 bases spanning the gap. Here the CDR3 reads CASSELETKQFF. DNA of the CDR3: TGTGCCAGCAGTGAATTGGAGACTAAGCAGTTCTTC.

The CDR3 sequence is CASSNPGWDRQSNYGYTF. The CDR3 coding sequence is TGTGCCAGCAGCAACCCGGGCTGGGACAGGCAATCTAACTATGGCTACACCTTC. The genes are TRBV5-5 and TRBJ1-2, with 8 positions matching TRBD1. The CDR3 is 18 amino acids. V lost 4 bases and J lost 0; bases outside the gene matches: 14. CDR1 and CDR2 (germline): SGHKS, YYEKEE (reference sequence).